This is a list of T cell receptor beta chains from one sample in a study of blood T cell repertoires in COVID-19. Clones were read by immunoSEQ multiplex PCR, and TCRdb kept only the in-frame ones, dropping some. The sample shows around 38,000 clones, around 86% of them seen only once. The material sequenced was peripheral blood. These receptors all stem from a man aged 65-85 years with acute or convalescent COVID-19. Each CDR3 is given with its conserved first and last residue. D genes are given only for firm matches. Clone size, where shown, is once, few, many, or a class for clones that have expanded.

CDR3nt: TGTGCCAGCAGCTTGAATCTAGGCGGGTACACAGATACGCAGTATTTT
CDR3aa: CASSLNLGGYTDTQYF
j_gene: TRBJ2-3
abundance: once
d_gene: .
v_gene: TRBV5-6

CDR3nt: TGTGCCAGCAGATCAGCGGGAGGCCCCTACGAGCAGTACTTC
CDR3aa: CASRSAGGPYEQYF
j_gene: TRBJ2-7
abundance: .
d_gene: TRBD2
v_gene: TRBV6-5

CDR3nt: TGTGCCAGCAGTTTATGGGGTAGCGGGGACACAGATACGCAGTATTTT
CDR3aa: CASSLWGSGDTDTQYF
j_gene: TRBJ2-3
abundance: .
d_gene: TRBD2
v_gene: TRBV28

CDR3nt: TGTGCCTGGGGCAGGAGGTCGGAAAAACTGTTTTTT
CDR3aa: CAWGRRSEKLFF
j_gene: TRBJ1-4
abundance: .
d_gene: .
v_gene: TRBV30

CDR3nt: TGTGCCAGCAGTTCACTAGCGGGGGACGACTACGAGCAGTACTTC
CDR3aa: CASSSLAGDDYEQYF
j_gene: TRBJ2-7
abundance: .
d_gene: TRBD2
v_gene: TRBV6-5

CDR3nt: TGTGCCAGCAGCCAAGTAGCGGGAGGGACAGATACGCAGTATTTT
CDR3aa: CASSQVAGGTDTQYF
j_gene: TRBJ2-3
abundance: .
d_gene: TRBD2
v_gene: TRBV4-2

CDR3nt: TGTGCCAGTAGTAATCGGGGAGGTGCGCATAGCACAGATACGCAGTATTTT
CDR3aa: CASSNRGGAHSTDTQYF
j_gene: TRBJ2-3
abundance: .
d_gene: .
v_gene: TRBV19

CDR3nt: TGCAGCGTCCTTGAGGGATCTGAGGGCTATGGCTACACCTTC
CDR3aa: CSVLEGSEGYGYTF
j_gene: TRBJ1-2
abundance: few
d_gene: .
v_gene: TRBV29-1

CDR3nt: TGTGCCAGCAGCCCAGGGGATTTAGGACGGGGTGAAAAACTGTTTTTT
CDR3aa: CASSPGDLGRGEKLFF
j_gene: TRBJ1-4
abundance: .
d_gene: .
v_gene: TRBV7-9

CDR3nt: TGTGCCAGCAGCAGCGAAACCACAGGGGGGAATTCACCCCTCCACTTT
CDR3aa: CASSSETTGGNSPLHF
j_gene: TRBJ1-6
abundance: .
d_gene: TRBD1
v_gene: TRBV5-8

CDR3nt: TGTGCCAGCCATGGGGCCGAGCAGTACTTC
CDR3aa: CASHGAEQYF
j_gene: TRBJ2-7
abundance: .
d_gene: .
v_gene: TRBV4-2

CDR3nt: TGTGCCATCAGTGCTGGCCCAGCAGATACGCAGTATTTT
CDR3aa: CAISAGPADTQYF
j_gene: TRBJ2-3
abundance: few
d_gene: .
v_gene: TRBV10-3

CDR3nt: TGTGCCAGCAGTTACGGGCCCATAGGTGAAAAACTGTTTTTT
CDR3aa: CASSYGPIGEKLFF
j_gene: TRBJ1-4
abundance: .
d_gene: .
v_gene: TRBV6-5

CDR3nt: TGTGCCAGCAGTTACCCCCCCGCCGGGACAGGGACATACGAGCAGTACTTC
CDR3aa: CASSYPPAGTGTYEQYF
j_gene: TRBJ2-7
abundance: .
d_gene: TRBD1
v_gene: TRBV6-2/TRBV6-3

CDR3nt: TGTGCCAGCAGCCCGACAGGGCTGAACACTGAAGCTTTCTTT
CDR3aa: CASSPTGLNTEAFF
j_gene: TRBJ1-1
abundance: .
d_gene: TRBD1
v_gene: TRBV3-1/TRBV3-2

CDR3nt: TGTGCCAGCAGCTCTTCGGGGGATACGCAGTATTTT
CDR3aa: CASSSSGDTQYF
j_gene: TRBJ2-3
abundance: .
d_gene: .
v_gene: TRBV11-2

CDR3nt: TGTGCCACCAGCAGAGATGAGGACGAGCAGTACTTC
CDR3aa: CATSRDEDEQYF
j_gene: TRBJ2-7
abundance: medium-sized
d_gene: .
v_gene: TRBV15

CDR3nt: TGTGCCAGCAGTTTGGCCGGGACAGGGTACGAAAAACTGTTTTTT
CDR3aa: CASSLAGTGYEKLFF
j_gene: TRBJ1-4
abundance: .
d_gene: TRBD1
v_gene: TRBV27

CDR3nt: TGTGCCAGCAGTGAGGGGTTTCAGGGCTACGAGCAGTACTTC
CDR3aa: CASSEGFQGYEQYF
j_gene: TRBJ2-7
abundance: once
d_gene: .
v_gene: TRBV6-4

CDR3nt: TGTGCCAGCAGCCCTCAGGGGGCCTACAATGAGCAGTTCTTC
CDR3aa: CASSPQGAYNEQFF
j_gene: TRBJ2-1
abundance: .
d_gene: TRBD1
v_gene: TRBV7-3

CDR3nt: TGTGCCAGCAGCTTAGGGGCCTCTGGGGCCAACGTCCTGACTTTC
CDR3aa: CASSLGASGANVLTF
j_gene: TRBJ2-6
abundance: .
d_gene: .
v_gene: TRBV11-2

CDR3nt: TGTGCCAGCAGCTTAGGTGGCAGTTACAATGAGCAGTTCTTC
CDR3aa: CASSLGGSYNEQFF
j_gene: TRBJ2-1
abundance: .
d_gene: .
v_gene: TRBV11-3

CDR3nt: TGTGCCAGCAGCCCAGAAGGGCGGGTGTTCCAAGAGACCCAGTACTTC
CDR3aa: CASSPEGRVFQETQYF
j_gene: TRBJ2-5
abundance: .
d_gene: .
v_gene: TRBV7-7

CDR3nt: TGTGCCAGCAGCTTAGTGGGCACGGACTCTGGAAACACCATATATTTT
CDR3aa: CASSLVGTDSGNTIYF
j_gene: TRBJ1-3
abundance: .
d_gene: .
v_gene: TRBV7-8

CDR3nt: TGCGCCAGCAGCCAAGCTAGAGCGGATACGCAGTATTTT
CDR3aa: CASSQARADTQYF
j_gene: TRBJ2-3
abundance: .
d_gene: .
v_gene: TRBV4-3

CDR3nt: TGTGCCAGCAGCCCCAGGGACAGAAATTCACCCCTCCACTTT
CDR3aa: CASSPRDRNSPLHF
j_gene: TRBJ1-6
abundance: .
d_gene: TRBD1
v_gene: TRBV5-6

CDR3nt: TGTGCCAGCAGCCCAAGACAGGCGAACACCGGGGAGCTGTTTTTT
CDR3aa: CASSPRQANTGELFF
j_gene: TRBJ2-2
abundance: once
d_gene: .
v_gene: TRBV7-9

CDR3nt: TGTGCCAGCAGCCCGCGACAGGCAGGGGCCAACGTCCTGACTTTC
CDR3aa: CASSPRQAGANVLTF
j_gene: TRBJ2-6
abundance: .
d_gene: .
v_gene: TRBV7-2

CDR3nt: TGTGCCAGCAGCCAAGAAGGCGGGTCACCCCTCCACTTT
CDR3aa: CASSQEGGSPLHF
j_gene: TRBJ1-6
abundance: .
d_gene: .
v_gene: TRBV3-1/TRBV3-2

CDR3nt: TGTGCCAGCAGCTTCGGGACAGTCAACACCATATATTTT
CDR3aa: CASSFGTVNTIYF
j_gene: TRBJ1-3
abundance: .
d_gene: TRBD1
v_gene: TRBV7-8

CDR3nt: TGTGCCAGCAGGGACGGACTCTCTGGAAACACCATATATTTT
CDR3aa: CASRDGLSGNTIYF
j_gene: TRBJ1-3
abundance: .
d_gene: .
v_gene: TRBV6-5

CDR3nt: TGCGCCAGCAGTGAGACGACCAACTCGGGGGAGCAGTACTTC
CDR3aa: CASSETTNSGEQYF
j_gene: TRBJ2-7
abundance: once
d_gene: .
v_gene: TRBV10-2

CDR3nt: TGTGCCAGCAGTTTATTTCAGGGCCAACCTAGCAATCAGCCCCAGCATTTT
CDR3aa: CASSLFQGQPSNQPQHF
j_gene: TRBJ1-5
abundance: .
d_gene: .
v_gene: TRBV28

CDR3nt: TGTGCCAGCAGCCGAGATTTAGGCGGGGTTTGGGAGCAGTACTTC
CDR3aa: CASSRDLGGVWEQYF
j_gene: TRBJ2-7
abundance: .
d_gene: .
v_gene: TRBV4-2

CDR3nt: TGCAGCGTGCAGGGACAGGGGTATGAAAAACTGTTTTTT
CDR3aa: CSVQGQGYEKLFF
j_gene: TRBJ1-4
abundance: .
d_gene: TRBD1
v_gene: TRBV29-1

CDR3nt: TGTGCCAGCAGTTTATCCCTCAGCGGGATAGGCGATGAGCAGTTCTTC
CDR3aa: CASSLSLSGIGDEQFF
j_gene: TRBJ2-1
abundance: .
d_gene: TRBD2
v_gene: TRBV28

CDR3nt: TGTGCCAGCAGCTTAGGGAATACAGCTGGGGAAAAACTGTTTTTT
CDR3aa: CASSLGNTAGEKLFF
j_gene: TRBJ1-4
abundance: few
d_gene: .
v_gene: TRBV7-2

CDR3nt: TGCAGCGTCCGACTCGGTGCGGGGAGCACAGATACGCAGTATTTT
CDR3aa: CSVRLGAGSTDTQYF
j_gene: TRBJ2-3
abundance: .
d_gene: .
v_gene: TRBV29-1

CDR3nt: TGTGCCAGCAGTCGCTCCGGGACAGGGGTTTCCTACAATGAGCAGTTCTTC
CDR3aa: CASSRSGTGVSYNEQFF
j_gene: TRBJ2-1
abundance: .
d_gene: TRBD1
v_gene: TRBV6-6

CDR3nt: TGCGCCAGCAGCTTGGGTGACAGGGGTCACGAGCAGTACTTC
CDR3aa: CASSLGDRGHEQYF
j_gene: TRBJ2-7
abundance: few
d_gene: TRBD1
v_gene: TRBV5-1

CDR3nt: TGTGCCAGCAGTTACGACAGGGAGAATGAAAAACTGTTTTTT
CDR3aa: CASSYDRENEKLFF
j_gene: TRBJ1-4
abundance: .
d_gene: TRBD1
v_gene: TRBV6-5

CDR3nt: TGCGCCAGCAGTCGACAGGCGAACACTGAAGCTTTCTTT
CDR3aa: CASSRQANTEAFF
j_gene: TRBJ1-1
abundance: .
d_gene: .
v_gene: TRBV10-1

CDR3nt: TGCGCCAGCATGGCCCACTCCTACGAGCAGTACTTC
CDR3aa: CASMAHSYEQYF
j_gene: TRBJ2-7
abundance: once
d_gene: .
v_gene: TRBV10-2

CDR3nt: TGCAGTGCTAGTAACGGTGGCCAAGAGACCCAGTACTTC
CDR3aa: CSASNGGQETQYF
j_gene: TRBJ2-5
abundance: .
d_gene: .
v_gene: TRBV20-1

CDR3nt: TGTGCCAGCAGCCACAAAAATGAAGCTTTCTTT
CDR3aa: CASSHKNEAFF
j_gene: TRBJ1-1
abundance: few
d_gene: .
v_gene: TRBV3-1/TRBV3-2

CDR3nt: TGTGCCAGCAGCTTAACTAGGTCAAACACCGGGGAGCTGTTTTTT
CDR3aa: CASSLTRSNTGELFF
j_gene: TRBJ2-2
abundance: .
d_gene: .
v_gene: TRBV11-2

CDR3nt: TGTGCCAGCAGCAACAGGGGGTATGGCTACACCTTC
CDR3aa: CASSNRGYGYTF
j_gene: TRBJ1-2
abundance: .
d_gene: TRBD1
v_gene: TRBV12-3/TRBV12-4

CDR3nt: TGTGCCACCAGTCCGGCCAGGGGATCCTACAATGAGCAGTTCTTC
CDR3aa: CATSPARGSYNEQFF
j_gene: TRBJ2-1
abundance: few
d_gene: .
v_gene: TRBV24-1

CDR3nt: TGTGCCAGCTCTACCGACAGGGGGTATAACAATGAGCAGTTCTTC
CDR3aa: CASSTDRGYNNEQFF
j_gene: TRBJ2-1
abundance: .
d_gene: TRBD1
v_gene: TRBV18

CDR3nt: TGTGCCAGCAGCCCGGACAGGGTAGGGGATGGCTACACCTTC
CDR3aa: CASSPDRVGDGYTF
j_gene: TRBJ1-2
abundance: .
d_gene: TRBD1
v_gene: TRBV7-9

CDR3nt: TGTGCCAGCAGCGCCCGGGACACCAACACTGAAGCTTTCTTT
CDR3aa: CASSARDTNTEAFF
j_gene: TRBJ1-1
abundance: .
d_gene: .
v_gene: TRBV5-4

CDR3nt: TGTGCCAGCACCCGTATTACTAGCGGGGGGGTCTACGAGCAGTACTTC
CDR3aa: CASTRITSGGVYEQYF
j_gene: TRBJ2-7
abundance: .
d_gene: TRBD2
v_gene: TRBV7-9

CDR3nt: TGTGCCAGCAGTTCTCGAGGACAGGGGGGGTCCTACGAGCAGTACTTC
CDR3aa: CASSSRGQGGSYEQYF
j_gene: TRBJ2-7
abundance: .
d_gene: TRBD1
v_gene: TRBV6-5

CDR3nt: TGTGCCAGCAGGCCCTCAGGGGCAGATACGCAGTATTTT
CDR3aa: CASRPSGADTQYF
j_gene: TRBJ2-3
abundance: .
d_gene: .
v_gene: TRBV7-2

CDR3nt: TGTGCCAGCAGTGTAGGACAGGGGAACACCGGGGAGCTGTTTTTT
CDR3aa: CASSVGQGNTGELFF
j_gene: TRBJ2-2
abundance: .
d_gene: TRBD1
v_gene: TRBV2

CDR3nt: TGTGCCAGCAGCTTGCAGGGCAACTATGGCTACACCTTC
CDR3aa: CASSLQGNYGYTF
j_gene: TRBJ1-2
abundance: .
d_gene: .
v_gene: TRBV5-6

CDR3nt: TGTGCCAGCAGCTTGAGCGGGGGCGGGCACAATGAGCAGTTCTTC
CDR3aa: CASSLSGGGHNEQFF
j_gene: TRBJ2-1
abundance: once
d_gene: TRBD2
v_gene: TRBV7-9

CDR3nt: TGTGCCCAGAATAAACAGGGGATTAATGAAAAACTGTTTTTT
CDR3aa: CAQNKQGINEKLFF
j_gene: TRBJ1-4
abundance: .
d_gene: TRBD1
v_gene: TRBV30